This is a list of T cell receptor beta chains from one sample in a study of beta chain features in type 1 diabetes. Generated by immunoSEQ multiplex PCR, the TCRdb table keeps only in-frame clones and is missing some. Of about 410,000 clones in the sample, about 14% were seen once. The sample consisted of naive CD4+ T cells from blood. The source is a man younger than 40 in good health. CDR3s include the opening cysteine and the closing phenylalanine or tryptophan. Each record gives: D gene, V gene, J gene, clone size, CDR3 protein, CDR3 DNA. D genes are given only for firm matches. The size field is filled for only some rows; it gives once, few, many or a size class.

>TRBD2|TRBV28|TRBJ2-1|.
CASSLMAGGLYEQFF
TGTGCCAGCAGTTTGATGGCGGGAGGCCTCTATGAGCAGTTCTTC
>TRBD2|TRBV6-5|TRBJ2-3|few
CASKRGSTDTQYF
TGTGCCAGCAAGCGGGGAAGCACAGATACGCAGTATTTT
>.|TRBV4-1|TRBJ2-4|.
CASSQRGTVNIQYF
TGCGCCAGCAGCCAACGCGGGACGGTAAACATTCAGTACTTC
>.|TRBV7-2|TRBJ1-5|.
CASSLGRNQPQHF
TGTGCCAGCAGCTTAGGTCGCAATCAGCCCCAGCATTTT
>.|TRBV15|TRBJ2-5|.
CATSPGLETQYF
TGTGCCACCAGCCCAGGGTTGGAGACCCAGTACTTC
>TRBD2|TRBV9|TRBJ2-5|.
CASSATSGKETQYF
TGTGCCAGCAGCGCGACTAGCGGGAAAGAGACCCAGTACTTC
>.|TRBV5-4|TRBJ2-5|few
CASSPKEGEFMETQYF
TGTGCCAGCAGCCCAAAAGAGGGGGAGTTCATGGAGACCCAGTACTTC
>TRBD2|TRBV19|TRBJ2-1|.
CASSPSLAGGPGPQFF
TGTGCCAGTAGTCCCAGTTTGGCGGGAGGGCCAGGTCCGCAGTTCTTC
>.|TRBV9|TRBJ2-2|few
CASSVRLNTGELFF
TGTGCCAGCAGCGTACGGCTGAACACCGGGGAGCTGTTTTTT
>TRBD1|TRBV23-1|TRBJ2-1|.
CASSPCRQGEYLFF
TGCGCCAGCAGTCCCTGTCGACAGGGGGAATATCTGTTCTTC
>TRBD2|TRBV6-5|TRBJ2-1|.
CASSRGGGDNEQFF
TGTGCCAGCAGCCGCGGGGGAGGAGACAATGAGCAGTTCTTC
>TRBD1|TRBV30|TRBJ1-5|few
CAWAQGTNQPQHF
TGTGCCTGGGCACAGGGGACCAATCAGCCCCAGCATTTT
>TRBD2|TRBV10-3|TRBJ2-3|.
CATVLAGARTDTQYF
TGTGCCACCGTTCTAGCGGGGGCCCGCACAGATACGCAGTATTTT
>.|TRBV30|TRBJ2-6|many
CAFSGANVLTF
TGTGCTTTTTCTGGGGCCAACGTCCTGACTTTC
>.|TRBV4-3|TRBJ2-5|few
CASSQDPARLGETQYF
TGCGCCAGCAGCCAAGATCCGGCCAGGCTAGGGGAGACCCAGTACTTC
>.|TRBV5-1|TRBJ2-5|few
CASSLGSLGGPPNF
TGCGCCAGCAGCTTGGGTTCCCTAGGGGGGCCTCCGAACTTC
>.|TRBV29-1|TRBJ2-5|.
CSVAQGGGTQYF
TGCAGCGTAGCCCAGGGGGGCGGGACCCAGTACTTC
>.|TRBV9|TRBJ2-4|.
CATSPVAKNIQYF
TGTGCCACCTCCCCGGTGGCCAAAAACATTCAGTACTTC
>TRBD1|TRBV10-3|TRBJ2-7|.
CAISKLDGQGEYEQYF
TGTGCCATCAGTAAGCTAGATGGACAGGGGGAATACGAGCAGTACTTC